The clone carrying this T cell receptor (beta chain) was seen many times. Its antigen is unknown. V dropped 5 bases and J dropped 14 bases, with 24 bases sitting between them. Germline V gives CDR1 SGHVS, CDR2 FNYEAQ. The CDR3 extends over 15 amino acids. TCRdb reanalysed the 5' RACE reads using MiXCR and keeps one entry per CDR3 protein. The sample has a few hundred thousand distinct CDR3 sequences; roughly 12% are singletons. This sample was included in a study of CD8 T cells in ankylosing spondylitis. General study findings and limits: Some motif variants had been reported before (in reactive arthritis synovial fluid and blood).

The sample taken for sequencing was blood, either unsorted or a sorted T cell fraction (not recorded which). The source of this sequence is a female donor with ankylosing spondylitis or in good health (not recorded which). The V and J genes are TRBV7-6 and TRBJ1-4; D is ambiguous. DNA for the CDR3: TGTGCCAGCAGCCCCTCCGTGGCCCCACGACGGTTGCTGTTTTTT. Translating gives CASSPSVAPRRLLFF.